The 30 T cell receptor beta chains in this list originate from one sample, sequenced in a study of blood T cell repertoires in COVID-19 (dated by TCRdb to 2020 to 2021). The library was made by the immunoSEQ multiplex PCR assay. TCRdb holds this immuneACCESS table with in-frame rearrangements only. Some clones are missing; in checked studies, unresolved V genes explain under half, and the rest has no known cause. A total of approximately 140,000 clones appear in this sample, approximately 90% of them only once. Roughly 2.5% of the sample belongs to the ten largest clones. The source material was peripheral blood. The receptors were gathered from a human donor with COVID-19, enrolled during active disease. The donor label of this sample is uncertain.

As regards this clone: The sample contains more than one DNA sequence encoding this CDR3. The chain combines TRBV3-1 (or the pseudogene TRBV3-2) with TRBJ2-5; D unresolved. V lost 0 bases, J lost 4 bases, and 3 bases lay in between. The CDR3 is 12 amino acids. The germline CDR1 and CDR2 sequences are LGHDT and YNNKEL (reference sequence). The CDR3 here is CASSQDRETQYF. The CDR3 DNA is TGTGCCAGCAGCCAAGATCGAGAGACCCAGTACTTC.

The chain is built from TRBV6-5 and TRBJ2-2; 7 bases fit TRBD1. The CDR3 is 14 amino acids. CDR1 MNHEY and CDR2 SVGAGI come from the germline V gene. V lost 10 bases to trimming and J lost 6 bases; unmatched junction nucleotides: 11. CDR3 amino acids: CATRYRGEAGELFF. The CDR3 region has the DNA TGTGCCACCCGGTACAGGGGTGAGGCCGGGGAGCTGTTTTTT.

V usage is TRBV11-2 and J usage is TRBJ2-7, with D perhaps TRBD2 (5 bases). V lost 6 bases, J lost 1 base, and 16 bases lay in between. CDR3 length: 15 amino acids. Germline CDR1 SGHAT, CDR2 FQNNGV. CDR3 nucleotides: TGTGCCAGCAGTGATCCGCCGGGAAGATCCTACGAGCAGTACTTC. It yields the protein CASSDPPGRSYEQYF.

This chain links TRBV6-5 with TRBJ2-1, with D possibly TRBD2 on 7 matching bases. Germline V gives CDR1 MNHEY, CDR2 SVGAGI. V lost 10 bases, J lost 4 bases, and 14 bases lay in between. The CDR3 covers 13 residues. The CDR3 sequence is CATKGGLYNEQFF. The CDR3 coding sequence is TGTGCCACCAAGGGGGGACTATACAATGAGCAGTTCTTC.

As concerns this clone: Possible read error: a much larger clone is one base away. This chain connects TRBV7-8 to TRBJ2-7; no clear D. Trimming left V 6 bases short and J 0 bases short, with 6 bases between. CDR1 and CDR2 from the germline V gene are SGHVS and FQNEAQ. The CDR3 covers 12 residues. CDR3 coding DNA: TGTGCCAGCAGTCCCGGCTCCTACGAGCAGTACTTC. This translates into CASSPGSYEQYF.

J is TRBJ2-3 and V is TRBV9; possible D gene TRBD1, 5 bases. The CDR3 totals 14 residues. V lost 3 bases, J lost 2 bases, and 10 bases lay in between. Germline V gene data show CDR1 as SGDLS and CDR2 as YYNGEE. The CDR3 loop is CASSELGATDTQYF. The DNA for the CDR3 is TGTGCCAGCAGCGAGCTTGGGGCCACAGATACGCAGTATTTT.

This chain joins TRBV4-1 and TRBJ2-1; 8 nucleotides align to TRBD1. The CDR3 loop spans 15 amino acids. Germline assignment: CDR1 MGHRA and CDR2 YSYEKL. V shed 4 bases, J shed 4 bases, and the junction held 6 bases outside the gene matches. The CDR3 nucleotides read TGCGCCAGCAGCCTCGGACAGGGAGCTTACAATGAGCAGTTCTTC. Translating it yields CASSLGQGAYNEQFF.

CDR3: CASSTTGTSGTSTDTQYF. CDR3 in DNA: TGTGCCAGCAGTACGACCGGGACTAGCGGGACGAGCACAGATACGCAGTATTTT. The V and J genes are TRBV28 and TRBJ2-3; 13 bases agree with TRBD2. CDR1 MDHEN and CDR2 SYDVKM come from the germline V gene. The CDR3 length is 18 residues. The junction had 8 bases not matched to a gene; V was cut back by 5 bases and J by 0 bases.

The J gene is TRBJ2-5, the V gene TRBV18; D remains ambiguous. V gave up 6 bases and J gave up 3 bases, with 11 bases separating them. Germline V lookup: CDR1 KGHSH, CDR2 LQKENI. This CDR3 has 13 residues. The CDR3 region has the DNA TGTGCCAGCTCGCCGAACAGTGAAGAGACCCAGTACTTC. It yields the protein CASSPNSEETQYF. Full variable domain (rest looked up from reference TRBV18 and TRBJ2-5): NAGVMQNPRHLVRRRGQEARLRCSPMKGHSHVYWYRQLPEEGLKFMVYLQKENIIDESGMPKERFSAEFPKEGPSILRIQQVVRGDSAAYFCASSPNSEETQYFGPGTRLLVL.

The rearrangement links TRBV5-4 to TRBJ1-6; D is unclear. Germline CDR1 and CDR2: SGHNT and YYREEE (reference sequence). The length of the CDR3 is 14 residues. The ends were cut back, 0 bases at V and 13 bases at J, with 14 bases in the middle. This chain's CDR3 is CASSLEPLLKPLHF. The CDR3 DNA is TGTGCCAGCAGCTTGGAGCCCCTCTTGAAGCCCCTCCACTTT.

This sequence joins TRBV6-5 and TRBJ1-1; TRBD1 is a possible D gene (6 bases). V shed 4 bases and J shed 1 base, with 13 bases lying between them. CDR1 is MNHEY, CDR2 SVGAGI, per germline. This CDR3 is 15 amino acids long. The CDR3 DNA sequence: TGTGCCAGCAGTTTACAGGGTGTTGGGAACACTGAAGCTTTCTTT. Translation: CASSLQGVGNTEAFF.

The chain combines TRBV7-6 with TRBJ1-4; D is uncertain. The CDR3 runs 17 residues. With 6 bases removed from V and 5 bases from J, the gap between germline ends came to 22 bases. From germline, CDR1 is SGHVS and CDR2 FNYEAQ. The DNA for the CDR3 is TGTGCCAGCAGACCGTCGGGGAAGGTTACACTAAATGAAAAACTGTTTTTT. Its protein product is CASRPSGKVTLNEKLFF.

This chain's CDR3 is CASRDRGFLSHEQYF. The CDR3 DNA sequence: TGTGCCAGCAGGGACAGAGGATTTTTATCCCACGAGCAGTACTTC. V is TRBV2 and J is TRBJ2-7, with D tentatively TRBD1 (6 bases). Trimming pared 6 bases from V and 5 bases from J, leaving 20 bases between. The CDR3 consists of 15 residues. Germline assignment: CDR1 SNHLY and CDR2 FYNNEI.

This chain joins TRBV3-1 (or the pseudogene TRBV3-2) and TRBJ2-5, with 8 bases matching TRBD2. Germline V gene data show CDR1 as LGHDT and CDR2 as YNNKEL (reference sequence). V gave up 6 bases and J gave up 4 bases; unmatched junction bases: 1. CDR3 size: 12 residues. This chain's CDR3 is CASRGLGETQYF. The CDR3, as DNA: TGTGCCAGCAGGGGACTAGGAGAGACCCAGTACTTC.

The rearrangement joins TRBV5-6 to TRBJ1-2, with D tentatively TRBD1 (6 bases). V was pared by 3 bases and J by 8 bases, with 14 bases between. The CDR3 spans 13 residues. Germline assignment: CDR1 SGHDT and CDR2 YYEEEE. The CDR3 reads CASSSTGDLGYTF. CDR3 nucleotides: TGTGCCAGCAGCTCGACAGGCGATTTGGGCTACACCTTC.

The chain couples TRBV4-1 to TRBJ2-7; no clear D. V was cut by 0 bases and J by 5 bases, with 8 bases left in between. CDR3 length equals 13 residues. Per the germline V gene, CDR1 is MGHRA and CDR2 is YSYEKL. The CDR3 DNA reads TGCGCCAGCAGCCAAGATCTCTTCGACGAGCAGTACTTC. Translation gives CASSQDLFDEQYF.

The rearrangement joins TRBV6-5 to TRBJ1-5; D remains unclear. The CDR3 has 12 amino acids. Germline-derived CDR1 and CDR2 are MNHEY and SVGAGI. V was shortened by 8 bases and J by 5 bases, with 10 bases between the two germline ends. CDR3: CASSRHDQPQHF. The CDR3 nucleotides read TGTGCCAGCTCGCGTCATGATCAGCCCCAGCATTTT.

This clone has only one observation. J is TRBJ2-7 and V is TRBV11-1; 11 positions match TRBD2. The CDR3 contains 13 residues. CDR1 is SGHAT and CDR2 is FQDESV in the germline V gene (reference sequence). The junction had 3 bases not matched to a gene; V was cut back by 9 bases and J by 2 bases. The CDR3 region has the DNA TGTGCCAGACCGGGACTAGCGGCCTACGAGCAGTACTTC. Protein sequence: CARPGLAAYEQYF. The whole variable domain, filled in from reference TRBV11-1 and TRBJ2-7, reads EAEVAQSPRYKITEKSQAVAFWCDPISGHATLYWYRQILGQGPELLVQFQDESVVDDSQLPKDRFSAERLKGVDSTLKIQPAELGDSAMYLCARPGLAAYEQYFGPGTRLTVT.

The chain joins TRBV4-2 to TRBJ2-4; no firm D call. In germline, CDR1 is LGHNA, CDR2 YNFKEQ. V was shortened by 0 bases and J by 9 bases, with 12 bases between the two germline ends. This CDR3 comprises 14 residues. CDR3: CASSQDSGSGIQYF. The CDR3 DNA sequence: TGTGCCAGCAGCCAAGATTCCGGTAGTGGCATTCAGTACTTC.

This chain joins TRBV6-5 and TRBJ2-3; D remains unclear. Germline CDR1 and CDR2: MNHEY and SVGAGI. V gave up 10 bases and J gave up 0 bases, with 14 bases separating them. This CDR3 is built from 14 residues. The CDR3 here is CATTTRPSTDTQYF. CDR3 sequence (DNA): TGTGCCACCACGACTCGACCGAGCACAGATACGCAGTATTTT.

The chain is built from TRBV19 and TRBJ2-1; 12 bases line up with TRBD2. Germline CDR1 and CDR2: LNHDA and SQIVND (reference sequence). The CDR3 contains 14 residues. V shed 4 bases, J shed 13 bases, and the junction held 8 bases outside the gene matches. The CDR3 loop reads CASSKGASGRAQFF. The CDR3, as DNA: TGTGCCAGTAGTAAGGGGGCTAGCGGGAGGGCCCAGTTCTTC.

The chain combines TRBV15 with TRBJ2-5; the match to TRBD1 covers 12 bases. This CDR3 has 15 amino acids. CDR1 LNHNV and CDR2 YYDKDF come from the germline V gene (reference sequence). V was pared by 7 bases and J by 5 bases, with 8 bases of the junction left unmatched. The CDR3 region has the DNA TGTGCCACCAACCCGGGACAGGGGGCGCGGGAGACCCAGTACTTC. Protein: CATNPGQGARETQYF.

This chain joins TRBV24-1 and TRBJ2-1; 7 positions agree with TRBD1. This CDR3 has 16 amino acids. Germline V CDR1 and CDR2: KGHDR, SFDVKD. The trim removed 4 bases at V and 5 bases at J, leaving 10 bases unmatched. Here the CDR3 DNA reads TGTGCCACCAGTGACCTAACAGGGGAACGCCACAATGAGCAGTTCTTC. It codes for CATSDLTGERHNEQFF.

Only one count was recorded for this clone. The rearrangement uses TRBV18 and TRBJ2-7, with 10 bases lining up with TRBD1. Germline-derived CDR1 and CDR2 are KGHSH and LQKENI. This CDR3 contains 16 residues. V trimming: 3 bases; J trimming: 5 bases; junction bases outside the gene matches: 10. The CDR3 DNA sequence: TGTGCCAGCTCACCGCGGGGACAGGGGACAGGGGACGAGCAGTACTTC. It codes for CASSPRGQGTGDEQYF. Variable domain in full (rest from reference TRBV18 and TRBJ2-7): NAGVMQNPRHLVRRRGQEARLRCSPMKGHSHVYWYRQLPEEGLKFMVYLQKENIIDESGMPKERFSAEFPKEGPSILRIQQVVRGDSAAYFCASSPRGQGTGDEQYFGPGTRLTVT.

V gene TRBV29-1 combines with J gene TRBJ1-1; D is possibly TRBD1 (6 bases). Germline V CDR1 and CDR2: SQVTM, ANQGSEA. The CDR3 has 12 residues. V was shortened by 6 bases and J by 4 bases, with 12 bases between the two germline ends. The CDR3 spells CSVQGIVTEAFF. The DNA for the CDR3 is TGCAGCGTCCAGGGGATTGTCACTGAAGCTTTCTTT.

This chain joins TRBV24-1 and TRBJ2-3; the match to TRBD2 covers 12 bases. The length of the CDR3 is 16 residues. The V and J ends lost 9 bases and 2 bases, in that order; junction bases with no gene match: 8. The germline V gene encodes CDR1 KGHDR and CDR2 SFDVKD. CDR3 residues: CATSSGGAPNTDTQYF. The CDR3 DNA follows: TGTGCCACCTCTAGCGGGGGGGCCCCAAACACAGATACGCAGTATTTT.

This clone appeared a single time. The CDR3 DNA is TGTGCCAGCAGTTGGTCGACAGATTCCAATTCACCCCTCCACTTT. Its translation is CASSWSTDSNSPLHF. The rearrangement uses TRBV11-1 and TRBJ1-6, with D tentatively TRBD1 (5 bases). The V end was cut by 6 bases, the J end by 7 bases, with 16 bases between. Germline V lookup: CDR1 SGHAT, CDR2 FQDESV (reference sequence). The CDR3 is 15 amino acids.

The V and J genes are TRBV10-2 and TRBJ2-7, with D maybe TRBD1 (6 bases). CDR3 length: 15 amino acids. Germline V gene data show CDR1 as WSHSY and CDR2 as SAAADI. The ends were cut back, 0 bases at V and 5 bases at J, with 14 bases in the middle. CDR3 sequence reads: CASSESTGPGDEQYF. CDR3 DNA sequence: TGCGCCAGCAGTGAGTCGACAGGCCCAGGGGACGAGCAGTACTTC.

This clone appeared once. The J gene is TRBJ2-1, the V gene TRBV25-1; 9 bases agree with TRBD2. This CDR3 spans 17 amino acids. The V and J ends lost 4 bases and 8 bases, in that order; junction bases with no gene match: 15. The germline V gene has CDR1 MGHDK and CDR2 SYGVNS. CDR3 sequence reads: CASSGVAGATPRDEQFF. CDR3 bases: TGTGCCAGCAGTGGAGTAGCGGGAGCCACTCCGAGGGATGAGCAGTTCTTC.

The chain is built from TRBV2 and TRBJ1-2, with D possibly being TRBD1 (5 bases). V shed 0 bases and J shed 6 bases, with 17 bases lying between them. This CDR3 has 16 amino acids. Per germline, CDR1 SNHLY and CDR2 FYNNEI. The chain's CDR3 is CASSEARDSGTDGYTF. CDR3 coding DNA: TGTGCCAGCAGTGAAGCGCGGGACTCAGGGACGGATGGCTACACCTTC.